A single sample is the source of the 19 T cell receptor beta chains below, sequenced in a study of blood T cell repertoires in COVID-19. Sequencing used immunoSEQ multiplex PCR; TCRdb keeps in-frame clones, though not all of them. The data contain more than 150,000 clones, about 85% of them singletons. Sequencing input: peripheral blood. All receptors derive from a woman older than 75 with acute or convalescent COVID-19.

The J gene is TRBJ2-5, the V gene TRBV19; D perhaps matches TRBD2 (6 bases). The germline V gene encodes CDR1 LNHDA and CDR2 SQIVND (reference sequence). The CDR3 covers 14 residues. Trimming cost V 5 bases and J 5 bases, with 15 bases left between them. This chain's CDR3 is CASSDDPREETQYF. For the CDR3, the DNA is TGTGCCAGTAGTGATGACCCTCGGGAGGAGACCCAGTACTTC.

This clone was detected a few times. In DNA, the CDR3 is TGCGCCAGCGGCGACCGGACAGGGGGGGTCTACGAGCAGTACTTC. Amino acid sequence: CASGDRTGGVYEQYF. This sequence joins TRBV5-1 and TRBJ2-7; 10 bases match TRBD1. V gave up 7 bases and J gave up 3 bases; unmatched junction bases: 10. This CDR3 contains 15 residues. The germline V gene encodes CDR1 SGHRS and CDR2 YFSETQ.

The chain uses TRBV5-6 and TRBJ2-1; 9 nucleotides match TRBD1. The germline gives CDR1 SGHDT, CDR2 YYEEEE. The CDR3 spans 16 residues. The junction had 5 bases not matched to a gene; V was cut back by 4 bases and J by 0 bases. CDR3 nucleotide sequence: TGTGCCAGCAGCCCACGGGACAGGGCCTCCTACAATGAGCAGTTCTTC. Protein product: CASSPRDRASYNEQFF.

This clone was counted a single time. This chain connects TRBV5-1 to TRBJ2-3; 9 bases agree with TRBD2. V dropped 0 bases and J dropped 4; count of bases not matched to a gene: 6. Germline V gives CDR1 SGHRS, CDR2 YFSETQ. This CDR3 region has 16 residues. The CDR3 coding sequence is TGCGCCAGCAGCTTGGTTGTCAGCGGGGGGTCAGATACGCAGTATTTT. Encoded protein: CASSLVVSGGSDTQYF.

The chain combines TRBV15 with TRBJ2-7; 9 positions agree with TRBD2. Trimming took 3 bases from V and 6 from J; bases not matched to a gene: 3. CDR3 length: 13 residues. Germline V gene data show CDR1 as LNHNV and CDR2 as YYDKDF (reference sequence). This CDR3 is CATSRGLAREQYF. CDR3 DNA: TGTGCCACCAGCAGGGGACTAGCCCGCGAGCAGTACTTC.

The chain has TRBV25-1 and TRBJ1-2; D may be TRBD1 (5 bases). This CDR3 comprises 16 residues. Germline V gene lookup returns CDR1 MGHDK and CDR2 SYGVNS. Trimming pared 6 bases from V and 1 base from J, leaving 18 bases between. In DNA form, the CDR3 reads TGTGCCAGCAGGGGGACTACGAAAGGGATTAACTATGGCTACACCTTC. Translation: CASRGTTKGINYGYTF.

J is TRBJ2-3 and V is TRBV28; D possibly corresponds to TRBD2 (5 bases). The CDR3 totals 13 residues. CDR1 MDHEN and CDR2 SYDVKM come from the germline V gene. V lost 2 bases and J lost 7, with 10 bases in between. CDR3 nucleotide sequence: TGTGCCAGCAGTTTAAGGGAGCTACATACGCAGTATTTT. It is translated as CASSLRELHTQYF.

The CDR3 DNA reads TGTGCCAGCAGCGGCGGGTGGGCTAGCGGGCCTCTCTCCTACAATGAGCAGTTCTTC. Amino acid sequence: CASSGGWASGPLSYNEQFF. The chain employs TRBV4-2 and TRBJ2-1, with 8 bases fitting TRBD2. Looked up from germline, CDR1 is LGHNA and CDR2 is YNFKEQ. After removal of 5 bases from V and 0 bases from J, the junction contained 15 bases not matched to a gene. This CDR3 region has 19 residues.

The J gene is TRBJ1-1, the V gene TRBV7-2; 7 bases map to TRBD1. Germline V CDR1 and CDR2: SGHTA, FQGNSA. Trimming removed 5 bases from V and 0 bases from J; junction bases left unmatched: 9. The CDR3 is made up of 16 amino acids. DNA of the CDR3: TGTGCCAGCAGCCCCTGGGGGACAGACGTGAACACTGAAGCTTTCTTT. Residues: CASSPWGTDVNTEAFF.

The rearrangement links TRBV6-1 to TRBJ1-1, with a tentative D call TRBD1 (5 bases). The V gene lost 2 bases and the J gene lost 0 bases, with 10 bases spanning the gap. The V gene's germline CDR1 is MNHNS and CDR2 SASEGT. This CDR3 region has 15 residues. DNA for the CDR3: TGTGCCAGCAGTGAACAGTCGGGGGTGAACACTGAAGCTTTCTTT. This gives the protein CASSEQSGVNTEAFF.

The chain links TRBV9 to TRBJ2-2; TRBD1 agrees at 11 bases. The length of the CDR3 is 16 residues. The V and J ends lost 3 bases and 4 bases, in that order; junction bases with no gene match: 5. Germline V gives CDR1 SGDLS, CDR2 YYNGEE. The CDR3 DNA is TGTGCCAGCAGCGAACGGGACAGGGGGGTCACCGGGGAGCTGTTTTTT. Residues: CASSERDRGVTGELFF.

The V call is TRBV12-3 or TRBV12-4, the J call TRBJ1-2, with D perhaps TRBD1 (6 bases). V was cut by 6 bases and J by 8 bases, with 13 bases left in between. The CDR3 has 12 amino acids. The CDR3 DNA sequence: TGTGCCAGCAGGGGGGCGGGAGGAGGCTACACCTTC. This translates into CASRGAGGGYTF.

The J gene is TRBJ2-2, the V gene TRBV2; D unresolved. V lost 4 bases, J lost 5 bases, and 14 bases lay in between. The germline CDR1 and CDR2 sequences are SNHLY and FYNNEI. The CDR3 extends over 15 amino acids. DNA for the CDR3: TGTGCCAGCAGTGGGCTAGTAGTTAATACCGGGGAGCTGTTTTTT. Translation: CASSGLVVNTGELFF.

This chain connects TRBV14 to TRBJ2-7, with a possible D match to TRBD1 (5 bases). V lost 0 bases to trimming and J lost 2 bases, with 8 bases between them. The germline gives CDR1 SGHDN, CDR2 FVKESK. CDR3 length equals 14 residues. DNA of the CDR3: TGTGCCAGCAGCCAAGACGACAGTCCCTACGAGCAGTACTTC. As protein: CASSQDDSPYEQYF.

V and J are TRBV7-3 and TRBJ1-3; D call uncertain. The germline CDR1 and CDR2 sequences are SGHTA and FQGTGA. Trimming left V 0 bases short and J 0 bases short, with 9 bases between. The CDR3 runs to 16 residues. For the CDR3, the DNA is TGTGCCAGCAGCTTAACGGGCCCTAACTCTGGAAACACCATATATTTT. Its protein product is CASSLTGPNSGNTIYF.

The V gene is TRBV5-1, the J gene TRBJ2-3; 8 bases are a match to TRBD1. The CDR3 covers 14 residues. The germline V gene has CDR1 SGHRS and CDR2 YFSETQ. The V segment lost 1 base and the J segment 5 bases; nucleotides outside the gene matches: 3. The chain's CDR3 is CASSLTGGIDTQYF. Here the CDR3 DNA reads TGCGCCAGCAGCTTGACAGGGGGGATAGATACGCAGTATTTT.

The chain carries TRBV9 and TRBJ1-1, with D possibly matching TRBD1 (5 bases). Germline CDR1 SGDLS, CDR2 YYNGEE. With 2 bases removed from V and 6 bases from J, the gap between germline ends came to 17 bases. The CDR3 totals 15 residues. CDR3 bases: TGTGCCAGCAGCGTGGTCGACAGCCGGCCCCCTGAAGCTTTCTTT. It encodes CASSVVDSRPPEAFF.

The rearrangement uses TRBV2 and TRBJ1-2, with D unclear. This CDR3 has 10 amino acids. V shed 5 bases and J shed 4 bases, with 2 bases lying between them. CDR1 and CDR2 from the germline V gene are SNHLY and FYNNEI. The CDR3 DNA follows: TGTGCCAGCAGTCTCTATGGCTACACCTTC. It codes for CASSLYGYTF.

This clone appeared a single time. This rearrangement joins TRBV27 to TRBJ1-6, with D possibly being TRBD1 (5 bases). Trimming took off 5 bases at V and 7 bases at J, with 15 bases between the two ends. The CDR3 length is 15 residues. Per germline, CDR1 MNHEY and CDR2 SMNVEV (reference sequence). This CDR3 reads CASSRQGTPNSPLHF. DNA of the CDR3: TGTGCCAGCAGTCGTCAGGGAACGCCGAATTCACCCCTCCACTTT.